What follows are 7 T cell receptor beta chains derived from one specimen sequenced in a study. TCRdb redid the calling of the 5' RACE reads with MiXCR, one entry per CDR3 protein. The sample has about 5,900 distinct CDR3 sequences; roughly 71% are singletons. The sequenced sample was memory CD4+ T cells sorted from a lymph node. Described subset: memory CD4+ T cells, CD4+CD45RO+CD25-. These receptors all come from a female donor with breast cancer.

J is TRBJ2-3 and V is TRBV30; D ambiguous. V lost 3 bases and J lost 0, with 16 bases in between. Germline V CDR1 and CDR2: GTSNPN, SVGIG (reference sequence). The CDR3 spans 16 residues. CDR3 bases: TGTGCCTGGAGCGAAGGTATAGAGGTCAGCACAGATACGCAGTATTTT. This gives the protein CAWSEGIEVSTDTQYF.

As concerns this clonotype: A single base separates this from a much larger clone, so it may be a read error. The chain employs TRBV20-1 and TRBJ2-6; TRBD2 aligns across 13 bases. The CDR3 length is 19 residues. V shed 0 bases, J shed 2 bases, and the junction held 7 bases outside the gene matches. CDR1 and CDR2 from the germline V gene are DFQATT and SNEGSKA (reference sequence). In DNA form, the CDR3 reads TGCAGTGCTAGAGATCATCCCGGGACTAGCGGGGCTGGGGCCAACGTCCTGACTTTC. It specifies CSARDHPGTSGAGANVLTF.

As to this clonotype: Possible read error: a much larger clone is one base away. V usage is TRBV20-1 and J usage is TRBJ2-4, with D unclear. Between the trimmed V and J ends, which lost 8 bases and 9 bases, there was a span of 17 bases. From germline, CDR1 is DFQATT and CDR2 SNEGSKA (reference sequence). This CDR3 comprises 12 residues. DNA for the CDR3: TGCAGTTTAGGGTACTCCAAGGGCATTCAGTACTTC. Translation: CSLGYSKGIQYF.

The V gene is TRBV6-5, the J gene TRBJ2-1; the D gene is possibly TRBD1 (5 bases). Deletions cut 3 bases from V and 4 bases from J, with 13 bases between. This CDR3 is built from 15 residues. CDR1 is MNHEY, CDR2 SVGAGI, per germline. As DNA, the CDR3 is TGTGCCAGCAGTTATAGGCTCGACAGTTACAATGAGCAGTTCTTC. Protein: CASSYRLDSYNEQFF.

The chain links TRBV2 to TRBJ2-1; TRBD2 matches at 13 bases. Germline V lookup: CDR1 SNHLY, CDR2 FYNNEI. After removal of 7 bases from V and 6 bases from J, the junction contained 3 bases not matched to a gene. This CDR3 region has 14 residues. The CDR3 DNA reads as TGTGCCAGCAATGGACTAGCGGGGGTCAATGAGCAGTTCTTC. Protein: CASNGLAGVNEQFF.

The genes are TRBV6-6 and TRBJ1-5; TRBD1 aligns across 7 bases. Germline CDR1 MNHNY, CDR2 SVGAGI (reference sequence). Trimming removed 8 bases from V and 5 bases from J; junction bases left unmatched: 3. CDR3 size: 12 residues. The CDR3, as DNA: TGTGCCAGCTACACAGGGGATCAGCCCCAGCATTTT. This sequence encodes CASYTGDQPQHF.

This chain connects TRBV6-1 to TRBJ1-1; 8 bases line up with TRBD1. Germline assignment: CDR1 MNHNS and CDR2 SASEGT. CDR3 length: 16 residues. The ends lost 4 bases at V and 5 bases at J; junction bases unmatched: 12. The CDR3 here is CASSGRPDRGTTEAFF. DNA of the CDR3: TGTGCCAGCAGTGGGCGACCCGACAGGGGAACGACTGAAGCTTTCTTT.